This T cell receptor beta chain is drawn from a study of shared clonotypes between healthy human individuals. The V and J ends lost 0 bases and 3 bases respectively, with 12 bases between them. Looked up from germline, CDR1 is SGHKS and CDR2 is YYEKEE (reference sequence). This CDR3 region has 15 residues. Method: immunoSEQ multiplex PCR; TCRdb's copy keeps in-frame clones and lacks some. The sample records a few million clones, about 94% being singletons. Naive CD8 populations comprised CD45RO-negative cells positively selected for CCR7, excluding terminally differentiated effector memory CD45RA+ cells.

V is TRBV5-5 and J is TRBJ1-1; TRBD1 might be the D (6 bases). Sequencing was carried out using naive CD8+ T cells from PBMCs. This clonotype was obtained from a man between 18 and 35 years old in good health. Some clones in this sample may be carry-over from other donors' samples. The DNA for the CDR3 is TGTGCCAGCAGCTTGGCACTCTACAGGGACACTGAAGCTTTCTTT. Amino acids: CASSLALYRDTEAFF.